The 26 T cell receptor beta chains below were found in one sample sequenced in a study of T cell clonotyping in hematopoietic cell transplantation. The time point is: recipient sample about 28 days before transplant, after cytoreduction. Data came from immunoSEQ multiplex PCR; TCRdb stores just in-frame clones and leaves some out. The table shows around 24,000 clones, with 80% to 90% occurring only once. The sample here was peripheral blood mononuclear cells, taken before stem cell transplant. All receptors derive from a woman aged 55-69 years with acute myeloid leukemia. Some clones in this sample may be carry-over from other donors' samples.

The rearrangement joins TRBV14 to TRBJ2-7; TRBD2 agrees at 11 bases. Germline CDR1 SGHDN, CDR2 FVKESK. J gave up 6 bases and V 6 bases, and 7 bases lay outside the gene matches. CDR3 length equals 14 residues. The CDR3 DNA reads TGTGCCAGCAGAACTAGCGGGGGATTCGGCGAGCAGTACTTC. Protein product: CASRTSGGFGEQYF. The full variable domain, in which reference TRBV14 and TRBJ2-7 provide the parts outside the CDR3, is EAGVTQFPSHSVIEKGQTVTLRCDPISGHDNLYWYRRVMGKEIKFLLHFVKESKQDESGMPNNRFLAERTGGTYSTLKVQPAELEDSGVYFCASRTSGGFGEQYFGPGTRLTVT.

The V and J genes are TRBV5-4 and TRBJ2-2; TRBD2 aligns across 9 bases. The CDR3 contains 15 residues. J gave up 4 bases and V 0 bases, and 1 base lay outside the gene matches. CDR1 is SGHNT, CDR2 YYREEE, per germline (reference sequence). This CDR3 reads CASSLVRGGTGELFF. The CDR3 nucleotides are TGTGCCAGCAGCTTGGTGCGGGGGGGCACCGGGGAGCTGTTTTTT.

This rearrangement joins TRBV6-1 to TRBJ1-5; unclear D gene. The germline V and J ends were trimmed by 2 bases and 0 bases, with 5 bases remaining between them. This CDR3 spans 14 amino acids. Per germline, CDR1 MNHNS and CDR2 SASEGT. CDR3 bases: TGTGCCAGCAGTGAAATCGGTAGCAATCAGCCCCAGCATTTT. Protein product: CASSEIGSNQPQHF.

The V and J genes are TRBV2 and TRBJ2-7; TRBD1 aligns across 9 bases. V lost 7 bases, J lost 3 bases, and 10 bases stayed unmatched. The CDR3 is 15 residues long. Germline-derived CDR1 and CDR2 are SNHLY and FYNNEI. The CDR3 sequence: CASNTGQGENYEQYF. The CDR3 DNA reads as TGTGCCAGCAATACGGGACAGGGTGAGAACTACGAGCAGTACTTC.

The CDR3 region has the DNA TGCGCCAGCAGCTTGTTTGGACAGTCGCGAGAGACCCAGTACTTC. The encoded protein is CASSLFGQSRETQYF. The chain recombines TRBV5-1 with TRBJ2-5; a possible D gene is TRBD1 (6 bases). V dropped 1 base and J dropped 4 bases, with 14 bases sitting between them. This CDR3 is built from 15 residues. Germline V lookup: CDR1 SGHRS, CDR2 YFSETQ.

The V gene is TRBV9, the J gene TRBJ1-5; D call uncertain. CDR1 SGDLS and CDR2 YYNGEE come from the germline V gene. With 0 bases removed from V and 4 bases from J, the gap between germline ends came to 8 bases. The CDR3 covers 14 residues. The CDR3 bases are TGTGCCAGCAGCGTAGGCCAGTTTAATCAGCCCCAGCATTTT. Translating it yields CASSVGQFNQPQHF.

The chain couples TRBV7-2 to TRBJ2-1; D is perhaps TRBD2 (5 bases). In germline, CDR1 is SGHTA, CDR2 FQGNSA. The CDR3 covers 15 residues. Trimming shortened V by 5 bases and J by 3 bases, and 14 bases separated the two germline ends. The CDR3 DNA follows: TGTGCCAGCAGCGCCGGGGTAGCGAGCTACAATGAGCAGTTCTTC. Its translation: CASSAGVASYNEQFF.

This clone appeared a few times. This chain links TRBV6-1 with TRBJ1-1; 10 bases align to TRBD1. The J segment lost 0 bases and the V segment lost 3 bases, leaving 4 bases of the junction unmatched. This CDR3 contains 16 residues. Germline V gene sequence: CDR1 MNHNS, CDR2 SASEGT. CDR3 sequence: CASSDDRGLMNTEAFF. In DNA form, the CDR3 reads TGTGCCAGCAGTGATGACAGGGGGCTGATGAACACTGAAGCTTTCTTT.

This clone has a handful of counts. V and J are TRBV2 and TRBJ2-7; 10 bases are shared with TRBD1. The V segment lost 5 bases and the J segment 7 bases; nucleotides outside the gene matches: 8. Germline CDR1 and CDR2: SNHLY and FYNNEI. The CDR3 covers 14 residues. The chain's CDR3 is CASSTGTGVGEQYF. The CDR3 DNA sequence: TGTGCCAGCAGTACGGGGACAGGGGTTGGGGAGCAGTACTTC.

This rearrangement joins TRBV27 to TRBJ2-1; tentatively, D is TRBD1 or TRBD2 (5 bases each). CDR1 is MNHEY and CDR2 is SMNVEV in the germline V gene (reference sequence). V lost 5 bases and J lost 6, with 11 bases in between. CDR3 length: 13 residues. DNA of the CDR3: TGTGCCAGCAGTCCGGGACCCTTCAATGAGCAGTTCTTC. This encodes CASSPGPFNEQFF.

The J gene is TRBJ1-2, the V gene TRBV7-2; possible D gene TRBD1, 6 bases. In germline, CDR1 is SGHTA, CDR2 FQGNSA. The ends were cut back, 5 bases at V and 3 bases at J, with 10 bases in the middle. The CDR3 covers 13 residues. The CDR3 DNA sequence: TGTGCCAGCAGCCCGGACAGACACTATGGCTACACCTTC. The encoded protein is CASSPDRHYGYTF.

The gene calls are TRBV9 and TRBJ1-1, with D possibly matching TRBD1 (6 bases). This CDR3 is built from 14 residues. V was clipped by 0 bases and J by 5 bases, with 11 bases between them. CDR1 and CDR2 from the germline V gene are SGDLS and YYNGEE. CDR3 loop: CASSVVTGPTEAFF. CDR3 nucleotides: TGTGCCAGCAGCGTAGTAACAGGGCCGACTGAAGCTTTCTTT.

V usage is TRBV6-5 and J usage is TRBJ2-5, with 8 positions matching TRBD2. CDR1 is MNHEY, CDR2 SVGAGI, per germline. The ends lost 6 bases at V and 4 bases at J; junction bases unmatched: 10. The CDR3 runs 15 residues. The CDR3 region has the DNA TGTGCCAGCAGCCGTGGGGTAGCGGGACGAGAGACCCAGTACTTC. Translating it yields CASSRGVAGRETQYF.

The V call is TRBV13, the J call TRBJ1-5; possible D gene TRBD1, 6 bases. Trimming removed 5 bases from V and 1 base from J, with 18 bases in between. This CDR3 has 17 residues. Germline CDR1 PRHDT, CDR2 FYEKMQ (reference sequence). The CDR3 here is CASSRAGAQWSNQPQHF. The CDR3, as DNA: TGTGCCAGCAGCCGGGCGGGGGCTCAGTGGAGCAATCAGCCCCAGCATTTT. The whole variable domain, filled in from reference TRBV13 and TRBJ1-5, reads AAGVIQSPRHLIKEKRETATLKCYPIPRHDTVYWYQQGPGQDPQFLISFYEKMQSDKGSIPDRFSAQQFSDYHSELNMSSLELGDSALYFCASSRAGAQWSNQPQHFGDGTRLSIL.

V and J are TRBV5-6 and TRBJ2-7; 9 bases agree with TRBD1. V was pared by 4 bases and J by 0 bases, with 5 bases of the junction left unmatched. The CDR3 extends over 15 amino acids. Germline CDR1 and CDR2: SGHDT and YYEEEE. In DNA form, the CDR3 reads TGTGCCAGCAGCGGAGGGACAGGGAGCTCCTACGAGCAGTACTTC. Translating it yields CASSGGTGSSYEQYF.

In regard to this clone: At one of its ends the junction is not consistent with the germline gene, which may arise from a read error. The chain recombines TRBV7-3 with TRBJ2-2, with unresolved D. In germline, CDR1 is SGHTA, CDR2 FQGTGA. This CDR3 region has 13 residues. The CDR3: CASSITKTGELFF. CDR3 nucleotide sequence: TGTGCCAGCAGCATAACAAAGACCGGGGAGCTGTTTTTT. The variable domain in full, completed from reference TRBV7-3 and TRBJ2-2, reads GAGVSQTPSNKVTEKGKYVELRCDPISGHTALYWYRQSLGQGPEFLIYFQGTGAADDSGLPNDRFFAVRPEGSVSTLKIQRTERGDSAVYLCASSITKTGELFFGEGSRLTVL.

The chain employs TRBV14 and TRBJ2-3; D unclear. Germline lookup yields CDR1 SGHDN and CDR2 FVKESK. This CDR3 is 14 amino acids long. V was clipped by 4 bases and J by 2 bases, with 10 bases between them. CDR3 in DNA: TGTGCCAGCAGCCCCTTACAGTACACAGATACGCAGTATTTT. Protein product: CASSPLQYTDTQYF. The full variable domain, with the rest looked up from reference TRBV14 and TRBJ2-3, is EAGVTQFPSHSVIEKGQTVTLRCDPISGHDNLYWYRRVMGKEIKFLLHFVKESKQDESGMPNNRFLAERTGGTYSTLKVQPAELEDSGVYFCASSPLQYTDTQYFGPGTRLTVL.

CDR3 DNA: TGTGCCAGCATGAGGACAGTGACCTACGAGCAGTACTTC. Amino acid sequence: CASMRTVTYEQYF. This rearrangement joins TRBV7-2 to TRBJ2-7; D is perhaps TRBD1 (6 bases). Germline V gives CDR1 SGHTA, CDR2 FQGNSA. The length of the CDR3 is 13 residues. Trimming removed 7 bases from V and 2 bases from J, with 12 bases in between.

V gene TRBV7-2 combines with J gene TRBJ1-2, with D hard to call. The V end was cut by 5 bases, the J end by 8 bases, with 9 bases between. CDR1 is SGHTA and CDR2 is FQGNSA in the germline V gene. The CDR3 is made up of 11 amino acids. The DNA of the CDR3 is TGTGCCAGCAGCCGGGTGGGGGGCTACACCTTC. Amino acids: CASSRVGGYTF. Full variable domain (rest looked up from reference TRBV7-2 and TRBJ1-2): GAGVSQSPSNKVTEKGKDVELRCDPISGHTALYWYRQSLGQGLEFLIYFQGNSAPDKSGLPSDRFSAERTGGSVSTLTIQRTQQEDSAVYLCASSRVGGYTFGSGTRLTVV.

The chain links TRBV5-1 to TRBJ2-2, with TRBD2 identical over 7 bases. CDR1 SGHRS and CDR2 YFSETQ come from the germline V gene. This CDR3 has 16 amino acids. V lost 1 base and J lost 3; bases outside the gene matches: 6. The CDR3 sequence is CASSLSTSPDTGELFF. For the CDR3, the DNA is TGCGCCAGCAGCTTGTCGACTAGCCCCGACACCGGGGAGCTGTTTTTT.

This clone appeared once. The chain carries TRBV14 and TRBJ2-5; D is possibly TRBD1 (5 bases). The CDR3 spans 15 residues. The ends were cut back, 2 bases at V and 2 bases at J, with 12 bases in the middle. Germline V lookup: CDR1 SGHDN, CDR2 FVKESK. Here the CDR3 reads CASSQYARAQETQYF. In DNA, the CDR3 is TGTGCCAGCAGCCAATATGCCAGGGCGCAAGAGACCCAGTACTTC. Combining the CDR3 with reference TRBV14 and TRBJ2-5 gives the whole variable domain EAGVTQFPSHSVIEKGQTVTLRCDPISGHDNLYWYRRVMGKEIKFLLHFVKESKQDESGMPNNRFLAERTGGTYSTLKVQPAELEDSGVYFCASSQYARAQETQYFGPGTRLLVL.

The chain couples TRBV15 to TRBJ2-2; D unresolved. V lost 0 bases and J lost 3, with 11 bases in between. The CDR3 is 16 amino acids. Germline V gene sequence: CDR1 LNHNV, CDR2 YYDKDF (reference sequence). The CDR3 region has the DNA TGTGCCACCAGCAGAGAACCACGGATGGACACCGGGGAGCTGTTTTTT. Translation: CATSREPRMDTGELFF.

This chain uses TRBV27 with TRBJ2-3, with a possible D match to TRBD1 (6 bases). CDR1 is MNHEY, CDR2 SMNVEV, per germline (reference sequence). V was cut by 3 bases and J by 0 bases, with 10 bases left in between. The CDR3 is made up of 15 amino acids. The CDR3 nucleotides read TGTGCCAGCAGTTTTCTGGGGGCCAGCACAGATACGCAGTATTTT. It specifies CASSFLGASTDTQYF.

The sample holds a few counts of this clone. CDR3 residues: CASSPKDRVGTEAFF. CDR3 nucleotides: TGTGCCAGCAGCCCTAAAGACAGGGTGGGCACTGAAGCTTTCTTT. The gene calls are TRBV7-9 and TRBJ1-1; 7 bases line up with TRBD1. This CDR3 is 15 amino acids long. V gave up 5 bases and J gave up 4 bases; unmatched junction bases: 10. Looked up from germline, CDR1 is SEHNR and CDR2 is FQNEAQ (reference sequence). Supplemented by reference TRBV7-9 and TRBJ1-1, the full variable domain reads DTGVSQNPRHKITKRGQNVTFRCDPISEHNRLYWYRQTLGQGPEFLTYFQNEAQLEKSRLLSDRFSAERPKGSFSTLEIQRTEQGDSAMYLCASSPKDRVGTEAFFGQGTRLTVV.

The genes are TRBV7-2 and TRBJ1-5, with D maybe TRBD1 (6 bases). The length of the CDR3 is 13 residues. V was clipped by 6 bases and J by 6 bases, with 12 bases between them. Germline V gene data show CDR1 as SGHTA and CDR2 as FQGNSA. CDR3 residues: CASSPGEGQPQHF. The CDR3 DNA follows: TGTGCCAGCAGTCCAGGGGAGGGTCAGCCCCAGCATTTT.

The rearrangement links TRBV7-2 to TRBJ1-4; TRBD1 matches 10 bases. V was clipped by 5 bases and J by 6 bases; unmatched bases: 3. Germline V gives CDR1 SGHTA, CDR2 FQGNSA. The CDR3 is 14 residues long. The chain's CDR3 is CASSPTGGDEKLFF. CDR3 DNA sequence: TGTGCCAGCAGCCCGACAGGGGGCGATGAAAAACTGTTTTTT.